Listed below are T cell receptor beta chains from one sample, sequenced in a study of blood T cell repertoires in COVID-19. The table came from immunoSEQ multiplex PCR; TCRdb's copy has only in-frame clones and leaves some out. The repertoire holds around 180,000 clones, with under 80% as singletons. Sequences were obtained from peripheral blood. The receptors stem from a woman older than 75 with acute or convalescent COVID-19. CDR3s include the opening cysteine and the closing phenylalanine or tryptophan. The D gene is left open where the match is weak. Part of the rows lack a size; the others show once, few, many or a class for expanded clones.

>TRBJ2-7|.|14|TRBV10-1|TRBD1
TGCGCCAGCGGCGGGTGGGGACAGGGGTACGAGCAGTACTTC
CASGGWGQGYEQYF
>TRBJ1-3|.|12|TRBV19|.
TGTGCCAGTACCCAGTACGGAAACACCATATATTTT
CASTQYGNTIYF
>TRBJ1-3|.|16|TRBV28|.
TGTGCCAGCAGTTTACCCGCTCAGGGGAAAGGAAACACCATATATTTT
CASSLPAQGKGNTIYF
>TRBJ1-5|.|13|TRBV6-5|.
TGTGCCAGCAGGGAGGTTTGGAATCAGCCCCAGCATTTT
CASREVWNQPQHF
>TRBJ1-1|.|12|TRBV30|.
TGTGCCTGGAGTGTACTGGACACTGAAGCTTTCTTT
CAWSVLDTEAFF
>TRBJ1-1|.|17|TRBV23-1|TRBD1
TGCGCCAGCAGTCAATACGAAAGAACAGGGGGGACCACTGAAGCTTTCTTT
CASSQYERTGGTTEAFF
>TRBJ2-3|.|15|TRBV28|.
TGTGCCAGCAGTAAAGGGGCGGACCTCACAGATACGCAGTATTTT
CASSKGADLTDTQYF
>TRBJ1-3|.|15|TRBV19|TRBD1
TGTGCCAGTAGGCCCGGGACAGGGTCTGGAAACACCATATATTTT
CASRPGTGSGNTIYF
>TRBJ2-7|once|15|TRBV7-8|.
TGTGCCAGCAGCCCCATGGAGCTAGTTTCCTACGAGCAGTACTTC
CASSPMELVSYEQYF
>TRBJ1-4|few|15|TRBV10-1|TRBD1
TGCGCCAGCAGTGAGAGGGACAGGGTTGCGGAAAAACTGTTTTTT
CASSERDRVAEKLFF
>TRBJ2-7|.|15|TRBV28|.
TGTGCCAGCAGTTTCACTACCGGGTCCACTCGGGAGCAGTACTTC
CASSFTTGSTREQYF
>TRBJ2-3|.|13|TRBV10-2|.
TGCGCCAGCAGTGAAGACTCCTGGGATACGCAGTATTTT
CASSEDSWDTQYF
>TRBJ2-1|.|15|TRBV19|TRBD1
TGTGCCAGTAGGGAGACAGGGTCAACCGGCAATGAGCAGTTCTTC
CASRETGSTGNEQFF
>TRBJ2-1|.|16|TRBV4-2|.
TGTGCCAGCAGCCAAGATCGGACTATAAGAAACAATGAGCAGTTCTTC
CASSQDRTIRNNEQFF
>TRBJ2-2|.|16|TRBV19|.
TGTGCCAGTAGTATAGTTGCGGGGTGGGCCTACGGGGAGCTGTTTTTT
CASSIVAGWAYGELFF
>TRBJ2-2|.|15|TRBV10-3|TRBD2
TGTGCCATCAGTGGACTAGCGGGGGGCACCGGGGAGCTGTTTTTT
CAISGLAGGTGELFF
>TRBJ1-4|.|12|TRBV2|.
TGTGCCTCACTCGCAACTAATGAAAAACTGTTTTTT
CASLATNEKLFF
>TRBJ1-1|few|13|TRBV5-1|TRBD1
TGCGCCAGCAGCGACAGGGAGAACACTGAAGCTTTCTTT
CASSDRENTEAFF
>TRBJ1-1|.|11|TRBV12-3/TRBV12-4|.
TGTGCCAGCAGTTGGGGCAGGGAAGCTTTCTTT
CASSWGREAFF
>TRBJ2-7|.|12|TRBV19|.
TGTGCCAGCAGGAGGGTTCCCCACGAGCAGTACTTC
CASRRVPHEQYF
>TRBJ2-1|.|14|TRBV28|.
TGTGCCAGCAGTTTTTATACAGGTAACAATGAGCAGTTCTTC
CASSFYTGNNEQFF
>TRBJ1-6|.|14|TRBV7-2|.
TGTGCCAGCAGCCGGGCAGGGAATAATTCACCCCTCCACTTT
CASSRAGNNSPLHF
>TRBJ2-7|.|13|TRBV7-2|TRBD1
TGTGCCAGCAGCTTGCCTGACAGGGGCGAGCAGTACTTC
CASSLPDRGEQYF
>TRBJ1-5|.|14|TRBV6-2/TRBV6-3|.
TGTGCCAGCAGCCAGACAGAGAGCAATCAGCCCCAGCATTTT
CASSQTESNQPQHF